This passage covers 13 T cell receptor beta chains from one sample sequenced in a study of tumor-infiltrating lymphocytes in primary liver carcinoma. Unsorted bulk tissue of roughly 18-32 mg yielded co-extracted RNA and DNA. The researchers produced TCR beta cDNA from roughly 550 ng total RNA with a constant-region primer. Generation of the TCR beta libraries relied on three nested multiplex PCR rounds using slightly modified ARM-PCR. Researchers ran the first two PCR rounds for 10 cycles each with TRBV1-TRBV30 forward primers and a C-beta reverse primer. MiXCR was run by TCRdb on the multiplex PCR reads, yielding one entry per CDR3 protein. The sample includes tens of thousands of distinct CDR3 sequences, 69% of them seen just once. The sequenced sample was tumor-adjacent normal liver tissue. These receptor sequences come from a man aged 35 to 55 with primary liver carcinoma and hepatitis B virus infection.

Of note for this clonotype: The conserved final phenylalanine or tryptophan is absent from the CDR3, which likely points to a read error. The DNA is left out, because the CDR3 cannot be placed on it with certainty; the CDR3 is given as TCRdb lists it. V usage is TRBV5-6 and J usage is TRBJ2-5; TRBD1 is taken as the D call from the table, unchecked against the DNA. Including both end residues, the CDR3 is 14 amino acids long. CDR1 is SGHDT, CDR2 YYEEEE, per germline. The CDR3 sequence is CASGANGIRETQYI.

The V call is TRBV7-9, the J call TRBJ1-1, with TRBD1 as a possible D gene (5 bases). Germline lookup yields CDR1 SEHNR and CDR2 FQNEAQ (reference sequence). V was shortened by 5 bases and J by 14 bases, with 18 bases between the two germline ends. The CDR3 runs to 12 residues. CDR3 sequence reads: CASSQSGFVAFF. DNA for the CDR3: TGTGCCAGCAGCCAGTCAGGGTTCGTTGCATTCTTT.

This chain joins TRBV10-3 and TRBJ1-1; weak D call: TRBD1 (5 bases). CDR3 length equals 18 residues. The germline V gene encodes CDR1 ENHRY and CDR2 SYGVKD. The ends were cut back, 6 bases at V and 4 bases at J, with 27 bases in the middle. CDR3 DNA sequence: TGTGCCATCAGGGATTCCAGGGTTCCACCCGATAGATCCACTGAAGCTTTCTTT. As protein: CAIRDSRVPPDRSTEAFF.

The gene calls are TRBV11-2 and TRBJ2-1; D ambiguous. Germline V gene sequence: CDR1 SGHAT, CDR2 FQNNGV. The CDR3 has 14 amino acids. The V end lost 8 bases, the J end lost 7 bases, and 18 bases lay between the germline ends. This CDR3 reads CASLDSSSPNEQFF. CDR3 nucleotide sequence: TGTGCCAGCTTAGATTCTTCCAGCCCTAATGAGCAGTTCTTC. Full variable domain (outside the CDR3, taken from reference TRBV11-2 and TRBJ2-1): EAGVAQSPRYKIIEKRQSVAFWCNPISGHATLYWYQQILGQGPKLLIQFQNNGVVDDSQLPKDRFSAERLKGVDSTLKIQPAKLEDSAVYLCASLDSSSPNEQFFGPGTRLTVL.

In this sample, this clonotype turned up a few times. A junction boundary mismatches the germline segment, possibly from a read error. The chain uses TRBV29-1 and TRBJ2-7; tentatively, D is TRBD2 (6 bases). This CDR3 has 15 amino acids. The germline V gene has CDR1 SQVTM and CDR2 ANQGSEA. The DNA for the CDR3 is TGCAGTGTCGAAGATCCAGGAGGGAGCTCCCACGAGCAATACTTC. Translated, it gives CSVEDPGGSSHEQYF.

For this clonotype: The junction departs from germline at one end; a sequencing error may be responsible. The rearrangement joins TRBV12-3 or TRBV12-4 to TRBJ1-2; tentative D call: TRBD1 (5 bases). The CDR3 has 14 amino acids. Here the CDR3 DNA reads TGTGCCGGCAGTTCGGACATAACTAACTATGGCTACACCTTC. As protein: CAGSSDITNYGYTF.

This rearrangement joins TRBV29-1 to TRBJ2-3, with a weak D call TRBD1 (5 bases). Germline V gives CDR1 SQVTM, CDR2 ANQGSEA. The CDR3 extends over 14 amino acids. Trimming took 1 base from V and 12 from J, leaving 20 bases between them. The CDR3 nucleotides are TGCAGCGTTGAAGTTAGGGGCCCGATTGCTACCCAGTATTTT. Translation: CSVEVRGPIATQYF.

Comment on this clonotype: Since a much larger clone is just one base distant, this may be a read error. The chain employs TRBV19 and TRBJ1-3, with no clear D. Trimming cost V 6 bases and J 0 bases, with 9 bases left between them. CDR3 size: 14 residues. Germline CDR1 is LNHDA and CDR2 is SQIVND (reference sequence). CDR3 in amino acids: CASRGENSGNTIYF. In DNA, the CDR3 is TGTGCCAGTAGAGGAGAGAACTCTGGAAACACCATATATTTT. Complete variable domain (other parts from reference TRBV19 and TRBJ1-3): DGGITQSPKYLFRKEGQNVTLSCEQNLNHDAMYWYRQDPGQGLRLIYYSQIVNDFQKGDIAEGYSVSREKKESFPLTVTSAQKNPTAFYLCASRGENSGNTIYFGEGSWLTVV.

About this clonotype: The germline gene is not matched at one end of the junction; a read error may be the cause. This chain joins TRBV4-2 and TRBJ2-7; 8 nucleotides agree with TRBD1. The CDR3 runs 16 residues. Germline CDR1 LGHNA, CDR2 YNFKEQ. The CDR3 sequence: CARSLGGRGHIYVQYF. For the CDR3, the DNA is TGTGCCAGGAGCCTTGGGGGCAGGGGGCATATCTACGTGCAGTACTTC.

This clonotype has a handful of counts. A much larger clone lies a single base off, so this may be a read error. This chain links TRBV7-8 with TRBJ2-3; possible D gene TRBD2, 6 bases. Germline-derived CDR1 and CDR2 are SGHVS and FQNEAQ. CDR3 length: 13 residues. The V end lost 1 base, the J end lost 14 bases, and 16 bases lay between the germline ends. The DNA for the CDR3 is TGTGCCAGCAGCTTAGTAACTAACGGGAGTTGGTATTTT. Translated: CASSLVTNGSWYF.

In the case of this clonotype: A read error may account for a junction end that differs from germline. The chain recombines TRBV6-1 with TRBJ2-3, with 10 bases that match TRBD2. Germline V gene data show CDR1 as MNHNS and CDR2 as SASEGT. The CDR3 loop spans 14 amino acids. This CDR3 reads CASSNTSGADTHYF. The CDR3 bases are TGTGCCAGCAGTAACACTAGCGGGGCAGATACGCACTATTTT.

This clonotype is medium-sized in the sample. The V call is TRBV11-3, the J call TRBJ2-1; no clear D. Germline values: CDR1 SGHNT, CDR2 YENEEA. The CDR3 loop spans 12 amino acids. Trimming took off 3 bases at V and 7 bases at J, with 7 bases between the two ends. The CDR3 nucleotides read TGTGCCAGCAGCTTTTTGGGGAATGAGCAGTTCTTC. Protein: CASSFLGNEQFF. The variable domain in full, completed from reference TRBV11-3 and TRBJ2-1, reads EAGVVQSPRYKIIEKKQPVAFWCNPISGHNTLYWYLQNLGQGPELLIRYENEEAVDDSQLPKDRFSAERLKGVDSTLKIQPAELGDSAVYLCASSFLGNEQFFGPGTRLTVL.

The count of this clonotype is one. In this CDR3 the conserved last residue, phenylalanine or tryptophan, is missing, so a read error is likely. The DNA is omitted, as the CDR3 cannot be located on it reliably, and the CDR3 follows TCRdb's listing. This chain joins TRBV6-1 and TRBJ2-3; TRBD1, the table's D call, was not compared with the DNA. The CDR3 sequence runs 12 residues, both termini included. In germline, CDR1 is MNHNS, CDR2 SASEGT. CDR3 residues: CASSEVGETWYL.